This entry lists 26 T cell receptor beta chains sequenced from one sample in a study of cytomegalovirus exposure and HLA in healthy donors. The primer mix had 60 Vbeta and 13 Jbeta primers. Clones were read by immunoSEQ multiplex PCR, and TCRdb kept only the in-frame ones, dropping some. Here the sample spans about 130,000 clones, about 85% being singletons. The sample comprised PBMCs. All receptors come from a woman between 25 and 40 years old in good health and CMV-seropositive.

This chain links TRBV7-8 with TRBJ1-2; the D is unclear. The V and J ends lost 0 bases and 1 base respectively, with 9 bases between them. This CDR3 spans 15 amino acids. Germline V CDR1 and CDR2: SGHVS, FQNEAQ. The CDR3 nucleotides are TGTGCCAGCAGCTTAGCGCGGCAGATTAACTATGGCTACACCTTC. Its protein product is CASSLARQINYGYTF. The variable domain in full, completed from reference TRBV7-8 and TRBJ1-2, reads GAGVSQSPRYKVAKRGQDVALRCDPISGHVSLFWYQQALGQGPEFLTYFQNEAQLDKSGLPSDRFFAERPEGSVSTLKIQRTQQEDSAVYLCASSLARQINYGYTFGSGTRLTVV.

The V and J genes are TRBV7-7 and TRBJ2-7; 7 bases match TRBD1. The V gene end was trimmed by 5 bases and the J gene end by 2 bases; junction bases not matched to a gene: 3. The CDR3 totals 13 residues. Germline V gene sequence: CDR1 SSHAT, CDR2 FNYEAQ (reference sequence). The CDR3 loop reads CASSIGTAYEQYF. CDR3 coding DNA: TGTGCCAGCAGCATTGGGACAGCCTACGAGCAGTACTTC.

V usage is TRBV13 and J usage is TRBJ1-1, with D unresolved. The V and J ends lost 0 bases and 3 bases respectively, with 8 bases between them. CDR1 and CDR2 from the germline V gene are PRHDT and FYEKMQ (reference sequence). The CDR3 spans 14 residues. CDR3 region: CASSLGDSDTEAFF. For the CDR3, the DNA is TGTGCCAGCAGCTTAGGAGACTCAGACACTGAAGCTTTCTTT.

The chain joins TRBV19 to TRBJ1-1; no clear D gene. The CDR3 sequence is 11 residues long. CDR1 and CDR2 (germline): LNHDA, SQIVND (reference sequence). The ends were cut back, 6 bases at V and 2 bases at J, with 4 bases in the middle. Written as DNA, the CDR3 is TGTGCCAGTAGCTTTAACACTGAAGCTTTCTTT. It specifies CASSFNTEAFF.

J is TRBJ2-7 and V is TRBV6-1, with 7 bases fitting TRBD1. J was trimmed by 4 bases and V by 6 bases; bases with no gene match: 9. Germline V lookup: CDR1 MNHNS, CDR2 SASEGT. CDR3 size: 14 residues. This chain's CDR3 is CASRGDSPPYEQYF. DNA of the CDR3: TGTGCCAGCAGGGGGGACAGTCCTCCTTACGAGCAGTACTTC.

This chain joins TRBV13 and TRBJ2-5; 10 bases are a match to TRBD2. CDR1 is PRHDT and CDR2 is FYEKMQ in the germline V gene (reference sequence). CDR3 size: 17 residues. V shed 4 bases and J 1 base; nucleotides not matched to a gene: 9. CDR3 in DNA: TGTGCCAGCAGCTCCACGATACTAGCGGGGTTCCAAGAGACCCAGTACTTC. Its protein product is CASSSTILAGFQETQYF.

This chain links TRBV5-4 with TRBJ2-7, with TRBD1 as a possible D gene (6 bases). The CDR3 extends over 13 amino acids. CDR1 is SGHNT and CDR2 is YYREEE in the germline V gene (reference sequence). Between the trimmed V and J ends, which lost 4 bases and 3 bases, there was a span of 11 bases. The CDR3 nucleotides read TGTGCCAGCAGCACCACAGGGTACTACGAGCAGTACTTC. Encoded protein: CASSTTGYYEQYF.

The V call is TRBV21-1, the J call TRBJ1-1. TRBV21-1 is given as a pseudogene. The CDR3 is made up of 17 amino acids. The CDR3 coding sequence is TGTGCCAGCAGCAAAGCTAAGGGAGGGAGAATGAACACTGAAGCTTTCTTT. Its protein product is CASSKAKGGRMNTEAFF.

This chain uses TRBV5-1 with TRBJ1-4, with D perhaps TRBD1 (5 bases). Per the germline V gene, CDR1 is SGHRS and CDR2 is YFSETQ. Trimming pared 2 bases from V and 8 bases from J, leaving 13 bases between. The CDR3 is made up of 14 amino acids. The CDR3 spells CASSFGDLGEKLFF. The CDR3 DNA sequence: TGCGCCAGCAGCTTTGGGGACTTGGGCGAAAAACTGTTTTTT.

The rearrangement joins TRBV10-3 to TRBJ1-3; D gene ambiguous. V was trimmed by 8 bases and J by 3 bases, leaving 17 bases between them. Germline V gene sequence: CDR1 ENHRY, CDR2 SYGVKD. The CDR3 spans 15 residues. The CDR3 here is CAIGDRGGSGNTIYF. The DNA of the CDR3 is TGTGCCATCGGGGATCGAGGAGGAAGTGGAAACACCATATATTTT.

The chain has TRBV2 and TRBJ2-7, with D unresolved. Germline CDR1 reads SNHLY; CDR2 reads FYNNEI. The CDR3 totals 14 residues. V dropped 4 bases and J dropped 0 bases, with 10 bases sitting between them. The CDR3 nucleotides are TGTGCCAGCAGTGGATGGCCTGACTCCTACGAGCAGTACTTC. Its translation is CASSGWPDSYEQYF. Using reference TRBV2 and TRBJ2-7 for the parts outside the CDR3, the full variable domain is EPEVTQTPSHQVTQMGQEVILRCVPISNHLYFYWYRQILGQKVEFLVSFYNNEISEKSEIFDDQFSVERPDGSNFTLKIRSTKLEDSAMYFCASSGWPDSYEQYFGPGTRLTVT.

On this clone: Other DNA sequences in the sample encode the same CDR3. The chain couples TRBV5-1 to TRBJ2-1, with TRBD2 matching 7 bases. Germline V gene lookup returns CDR1 SGHRS and CDR2 YFSETQ. The CDR3 is made up of 17 amino acids. After removal of 6 bases from V and 0 bases from J, the junction contained 12 bases not matched to a gene. CDR3 loop: CASTSVGGGSSYNEQFF. The DNA for the CDR3 is TGCGCCAGCACCTCGGTAGGCGGGGGTAGCTCCTACAATGAGCAGTTCTTC.

The chain employs TRBV4-1 and TRBJ2-4; 7 positions agree with TRBD1. Germline CDR1 MGHRA, CDR2 YSYEKL. V trimming: 3 bases; J trimming: 2 bases; junction bases outside the gene matches: 4. The CDR3 is 15 residues long. The CDR3 loop reads CASSHTQGTKNIQYF. CDR3 DNA: TGCGCCAGCAGCCACACACAGGGGACCAAAAACATTCAGTACTTC.

V usage is TRBV5-4 and J usage is TRBJ2-7; the D gene is possibly TRBD2 (6 bases). In germline, CDR1 is SGHNT, CDR2 YYREEE (reference sequence). The CDR3 is 14 residues long. V was shortened by 0 bases and J by 3 bases, with 10 bases between the two germline ends. The CDR3 sequence is CASSLGGLSYEQYF. For the CDR3, the DNA is TGTGCCAGCAGCTTGGGGGGACTGAGCTACGAGCAGTACTTC.

The rearrangement joins TRBV5-5 to TRBJ1-4, with D maybe TRBD1 (5 bases). This CDR3 is 16 amino acids long. V lost 5 bases, J lost 8 bases, and 22 bases lay in between. Looked up from germline, CDR1 is SGHKS and CDR2 is YYEKEE (reference sequence). The CDR3 region is CASRTGFDSLGEKLFF. CDR3 sequence (DNA): TGTGCCAGCAGAACCGGGTTTGACAGCCTGGGGGAAAAACTGTTTTTT.

The chain is built from TRBV5-1 and TRBJ2-3, with 7 bases aligning to TRBD2. The CDR3 length is 16 residues. Germline V gives CDR1 SGHRS, CDR2 YFSETQ. The V and J ends lost 4 bases and 2 bases, in that order; junction bases with no gene match: 10. In DNA, the CDR3 is TGCGCCAGCAGCGGAGAGCGGGGTCCCACCACAGATACGCAGTATTTT. Amino acid sequence: CASSGERGPTTDTQYF.

V is TRBV19 and J is TRBJ1-4; D is undetermined. The CDR3 covers 15 residues. CDR1 LNHDA and CDR2 SQIVND come from the germline V gene (reference sequence). With 3 bases removed from V and 0 bases from J, the gap between germline ends came to 8 bases. The CDR3: CASSILGATNEKLFF. CDR3 bases: TGTGCCAGTAGTATCTTGGGAGCAACTAATGAAAAACTGTTTTTT.

The rearrangement uses TRBV5-4 and TRBJ1-1; 7 bases align to TRBD1. V gave up 6 bases and J gave up 4 bases; unmatched junction bases: 12. Germline V lookup: CDR1 SGHNT, CDR2 YYREEE (reference sequence). The CDR3 extends over 15 amino acids. CDR3 DNA: TGTGCCAGCACCCGCGGGACAGAGTACATCACTGAAGCTTTCTTT. This codes for CASTRGTEYITEAFF. Using reference TRBV5-4 and TRBJ1-1 for the parts outside the CDR3, the full variable domain is ETGVTQSPTHLIKTRGQQVTLRCSSQSGHNTVSWYQQALGQGPQFIFQYYREEENGRGNFPPRFSGLQFPNYSSELNVNALELDDSALYLCASTRGTEYITEAFFGQGTRLTVV.

The chain recombines TRBV27 with TRBJ2-6, with D possibly TRBD1 on 5 matching bases. The CDR3 is 17 residues long. The germline gives CDR1 MNHEY, CDR2 SMNVEV (reference sequence). Between the trimmed V and J ends, which lost 3 bases and 5 bases, there was a span of 17 bases. The CDR3 spells CASSLVAGLQRANVLTF. The CDR3 DNA reads TGTGCCAGCAGTTTGGTAGCAGGGCTTCAGCGGGCCAACGTCCTGACTTTC.

The chain carries TRBV9 and TRBJ2-5, with 8 bases lining up with TRBD1. The J call may not be correct, given that the DNA end is closer to TRBJ2-7. CDR1 is SGDLS, CDR2 YYNGEE, per germline. The CDR3 sequence is 15 residues long. The CDR3 reads CASSADPGQVDEQYF. DNA of the CDR3: TGTGCCAGCAGCGCCGACCCGGGACAGGTTGACGAGCAGTACTTC.

The V and J genes are TRBV19 and TRBJ1-2; no clear D. The CDR3 is 12 residues long. Germline V gene data show CDR1 as LNHDA and CDR2 as SQIVND (reference sequence). The V end was cut by 6 bases, the J end by 4 bases, with 9 bases between. CDR3 coding DNA: TGTGCCAGTAGCCCAAGCCGCTATGGCTACACCTTC. Protein: CASSPSRYGYTF.

This chain joins TRBV15 and TRBJ2-2; possible D gene TRBD1, 6 bases. Trimming shortened V by 3 bases and J by 4 bases, and 24 bases separated the two germline ends. There are 19 residues in the CDR3. The germline gives CDR1 LNHNV, CDR2 YYDKDF (reference sequence). CDR3: CATSSPSPEETGFTGELFF. The CDR3 nucleotides are TGTGCCACCAGCAGTCCCTCCCCCGAAGAGACAGGATTCACCGGGGAGCTGTTTTTT.

On this clone: The sample contains more than one DNA sequence encoding this CDR3. The chain combines TRBV30 with TRBJ2-7, with D tentatively TRBD1 (5 bases). CDR1 GTSNPN and CDR2 SVGIG come from the germline V gene (reference sequence). The germline V and J ends were trimmed by 0 bases and 4 bases, with 7 bases remaining between them. The CDR3 is 12 residues long. CDR3: CAWSVQGYEQYF. Here the CDR3 DNA reads TGTGCCTGGAGTGTGCAGGGATACGAGCAGTACTTC.

The rearrangement uses TRBV7-6 and TRBJ2-7; tentatively, D is TRBD1 (5 bases). The V gene lost 2 bases and the J gene lost 0 bases, with 8 bases spanning the gap. This CDR3 region has 14 residues. Germline lookup yields CDR1 SGHVS and CDR2 FNYEAQ. DNA of the CDR3: TGTGCCAGCAGCTTAACCGACAGCTCCTACGAGCAGTACTTC. It is translated as CASSLTDSSYEQYF.

The chain uses TRBV7-3 and TRBJ1-6; maybe TRBD1 (6 bases). Trimming left V 1 base short and J 7 bases short, with 11 bases between. The CDR3 spans 15 residues. Germline V gene sequence: CDR1 SGHTA, CDR2 FQGTGA. The CDR3 DNA reads as TGTGCCAGCAGCTTAATCGGGGGGCAGAATTCACCCCTCCACTTT. Encoded protein: CASSLIGGQNSPLHF.

This rearrangement joins TRBV18 to TRBJ2-3; D is uncertain. The CDR3 extends over 13 amino acids. The V end lost 7 bases, the J end lost 2 bases, and 10 bases lay between the germline ends. Germline assignment: CDR1 KGHSH and CDR2 LQKENI. The CDR3 reads CASCPALTDTQYF. The CDR3 DNA follows: TGTGCCAGCTGCCCAGCGCTCACAGATACGCAGTATTTT.